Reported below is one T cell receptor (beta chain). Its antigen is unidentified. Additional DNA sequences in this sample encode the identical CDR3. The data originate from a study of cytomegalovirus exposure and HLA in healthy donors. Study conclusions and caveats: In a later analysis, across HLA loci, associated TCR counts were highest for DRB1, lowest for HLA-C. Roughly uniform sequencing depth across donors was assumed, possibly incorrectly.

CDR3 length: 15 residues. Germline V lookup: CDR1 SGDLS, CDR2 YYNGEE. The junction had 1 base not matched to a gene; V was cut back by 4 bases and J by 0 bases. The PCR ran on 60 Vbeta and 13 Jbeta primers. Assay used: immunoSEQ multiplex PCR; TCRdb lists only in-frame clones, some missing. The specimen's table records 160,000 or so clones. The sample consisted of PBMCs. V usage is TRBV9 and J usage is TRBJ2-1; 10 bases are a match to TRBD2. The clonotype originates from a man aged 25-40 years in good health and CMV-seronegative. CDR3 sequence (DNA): TGTGCCAGCAGCCCTAGCGGGAGCTCCTACAATGAGCAGTTCTTC. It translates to CASSPSGSSYNEQFF. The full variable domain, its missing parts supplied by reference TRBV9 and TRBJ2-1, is DSGVTQTPKHLITATGQRVTLRCSPRSGDLSVYWYQQSLDQGLQFLIQYYNGEERAKGNILERFSAQQFPDLHSELNLSSLELGDSALYFCASSPSGSSYNEQFFGPGTRLTVL.